The entry below describes one T cell receptor (beta chain). The data belong to a study of shared clonotypes between healthy human individuals. This CDR3 has 12 residues. The V end was cut by 6 bases, the J end by 3 bases, with 9 bases between. Germline V gene data show CDR1 as WNHNN and CDR2 as SYGVQD (reference sequence). The donors were adults (healthy and HIV-negative) with no recent acute infections or vaccinations. Only Caucasian adults living in Nashville, Tennessee made up the donor group. Running of the assay took place at deep level. Ten immunoSEQ deep assay plates served to sequence unsorted PBMC DNA. TCRdb's table, derived via immunoSEQ multiplex PCR, lists solely in-frame clones and lacks some. The table has around 510,000 clones, around three quarters seen once.

The genes are TRBV10-1 and TRBJ2-7, with D unclear. The source of this sequence is a middle-aged woman in good health. Some clones in this sample may be carry-over from other donors' samples. The sequenced material came from PBMCs. The CDR3 loop is CASRIYGYEQYF. The DNA for the CDR3 is TGCGCCAGCAGGATATACGGCTACGAGCAGTACTTC.